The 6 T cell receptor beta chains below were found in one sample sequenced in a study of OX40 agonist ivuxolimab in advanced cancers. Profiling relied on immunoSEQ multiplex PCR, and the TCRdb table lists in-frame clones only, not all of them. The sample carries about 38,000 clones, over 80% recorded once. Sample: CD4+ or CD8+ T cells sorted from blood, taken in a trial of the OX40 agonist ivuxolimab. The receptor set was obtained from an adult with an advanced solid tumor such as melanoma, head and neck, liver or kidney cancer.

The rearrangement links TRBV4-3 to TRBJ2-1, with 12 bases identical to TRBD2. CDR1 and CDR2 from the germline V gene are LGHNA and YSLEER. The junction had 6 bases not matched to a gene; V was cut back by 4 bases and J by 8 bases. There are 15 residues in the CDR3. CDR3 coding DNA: TGCGCCAGCAGCCCGCGACTAGCGGGAGTTGATGAGCAGTTCTTC. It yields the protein CASSPRLAGVDEQFF.

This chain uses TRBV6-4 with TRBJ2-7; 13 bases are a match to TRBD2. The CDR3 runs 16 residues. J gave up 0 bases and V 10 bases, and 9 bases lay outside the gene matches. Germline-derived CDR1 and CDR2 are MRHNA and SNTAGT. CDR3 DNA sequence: TGTGCCACCCCGACTAGCGGGAGGCCAAGCTCCTACGAGCAGTACTTC. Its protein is CATPTSGRPSSYEQYF.

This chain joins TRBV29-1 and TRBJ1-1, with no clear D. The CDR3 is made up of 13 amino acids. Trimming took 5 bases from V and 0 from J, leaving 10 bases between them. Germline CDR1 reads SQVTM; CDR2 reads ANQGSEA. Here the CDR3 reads CSVFFTVNTEAFF. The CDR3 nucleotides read TGCAGCGTTTTTTTTACGGTGAACACTGAAGCTTTCTTT.

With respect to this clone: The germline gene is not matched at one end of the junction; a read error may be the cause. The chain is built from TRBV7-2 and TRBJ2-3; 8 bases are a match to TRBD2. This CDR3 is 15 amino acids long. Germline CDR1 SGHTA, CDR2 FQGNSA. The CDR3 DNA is TGTGCCAACAGCAGGCGCCGGGGGGGTCCAGATACGCAGTATTTT. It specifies CANSRRRGGPDTQYF. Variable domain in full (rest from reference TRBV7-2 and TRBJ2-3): GAGVSQSPSNKVTEKGKDVELRCDPISGHTALYWYRQSLGQGLEFLIYFQGNSAPDKSGLPSDRFSAERTGGSVSTLTIQRTQQEDSAVYLCANSRRRGGPDTQYFGPGTRLTVL.

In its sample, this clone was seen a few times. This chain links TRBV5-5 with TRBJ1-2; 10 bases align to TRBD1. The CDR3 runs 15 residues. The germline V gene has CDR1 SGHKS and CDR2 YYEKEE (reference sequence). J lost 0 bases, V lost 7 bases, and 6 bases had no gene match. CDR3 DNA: TGTGCCAGCGGACAGGGGGATTTAGCTAACTATGGCTACACCTTC. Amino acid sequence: CASGQGDLANYGYTF.

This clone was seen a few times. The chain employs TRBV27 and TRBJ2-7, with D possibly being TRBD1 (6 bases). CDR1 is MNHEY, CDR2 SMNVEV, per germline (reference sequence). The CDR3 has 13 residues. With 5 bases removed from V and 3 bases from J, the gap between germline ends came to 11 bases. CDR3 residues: CASSPQDSYEQYF. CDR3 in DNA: TGTGCCAGCAGTCCCCAGGACAGCTACGAGCAGTACTTC.